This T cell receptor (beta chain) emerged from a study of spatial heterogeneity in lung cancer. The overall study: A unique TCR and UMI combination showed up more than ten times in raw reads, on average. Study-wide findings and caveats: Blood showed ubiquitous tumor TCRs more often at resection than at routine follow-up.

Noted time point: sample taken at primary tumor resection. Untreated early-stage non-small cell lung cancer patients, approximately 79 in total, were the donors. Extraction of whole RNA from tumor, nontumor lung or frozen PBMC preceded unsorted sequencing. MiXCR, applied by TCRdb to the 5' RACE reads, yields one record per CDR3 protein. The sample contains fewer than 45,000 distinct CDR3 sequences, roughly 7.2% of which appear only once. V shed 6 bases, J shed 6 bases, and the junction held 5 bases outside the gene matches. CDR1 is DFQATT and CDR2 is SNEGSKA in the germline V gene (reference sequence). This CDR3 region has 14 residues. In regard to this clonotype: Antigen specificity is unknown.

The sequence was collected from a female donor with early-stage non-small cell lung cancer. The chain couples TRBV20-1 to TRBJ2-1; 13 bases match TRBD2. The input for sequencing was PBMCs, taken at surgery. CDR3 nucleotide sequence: TGCAGTGCCATGAGGACTAGCGGGGGCAATGAGCAGTTCTTC. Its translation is CSAMRTSGGNEQFF.